These 9 T cell receptor beta chains were sequenced from one sample in a study of response to subunit inactivated influenza vaccine. TCRdb reprocessed the RT-PCR reads with MiXCR, giving one entry per CDR3 protein. The sample includes roughly 700,000 distinct CDR3 sequences, about 15% of them seen just once. This specimen was PBMCs from blood, taken 14 to 15 days before vaccination. The receptor set was obtained from a man in his fifties or sixties who received an inactivated influenza vaccine.

This sequence joins TRBV5-1 and TRBJ2-2; 9 positions match TRBD1. This CDR3 region has 17 residues. The germline V gene encodes CDR1 SGHRS and CDR2 YFSETQ. Unmatched junction bases numbered 8, after V lost 0 bases and J lost 5 bases. CDR3 in amino acids: CASSLDGYRGPTGELFF. CDR3 coding DNA: TGCGCCAGCAGCTTGGATGGTTACAGGGGGCCGACCGGGGAGCTGTTTTTT. Looking up the rest from reference TRBV5-1 and TRBJ2-2 gives the full variable domain: KAGVTQTPRYLIKTRGQQVTLSCSPISGHRSVSWYQQTPGQGLQFLFEYFSETQRNKGNFPGRFSGRQFSNSRSEMNVSTLELGDSALYLCASSLDGYRGPTGELFFGEGSRLTVL.

V usage is TRBV6-1 and J usage is TRBJ2-2; D remains ambiguous. There are 16 residues in the CDR3. V was shortened by 6 bases and J by 0 bases, with 14 bases between the two germline ends. Germline CDR1 reads MNHNS; CDR2 reads SASEGT. CDR3 bases: TGTGCCAGCAGGCCCCGGCAGATCGCGAACACCGGGGAGCTGTTTTTT. Translating it yields CASRPRQIANTGELFF.

The chain uses TRBV7-2 and TRBJ2-3; 9 bases line up with TRBD2. The CDR3 contains 16 residues. The V segment lost 2 bases and the J segment 0 bases; nucleotides outside the gene matches: 3. CDR1 SGHTA and CDR2 FQGNSA come from the germline V gene. Here the CDR3 DNA reads TGTGCCAGCAGCTTAAGCGGGAGGACTAGCACAGATACGCAGTATTTT. It yields the protein CASSLSGRTSTDTQYF.

V gene TRBV28 combines with J gene TRBJ1-6; D is possibly TRBD1 (5 bases). Per germline, CDR1 MDHEN and CDR2 SYDVKM. There are 13 residues in the CDR3. Trimming cost V 4 bases and J 11 bases, with 12 bases left between them. CDR3: CASSYGGKTPLHF. The CDR3 coding sequence is TGTGCCAGCAGTTATGGGGGAAAGACACCCCTCCACTTT.

The gene calls are TRBV6-5 and TRBJ2-3; D is perhaps TRBD2 (6 bases). CDR1 MNHEY and CDR2 SVGAGI come from the germline V gene. The ends were cut back, 2 bases at V and 3 bases at J, with 15 bases in the middle. This CDR3 region has 16 residues. CDR3 DNA: TGTGCCAGCAGTTACGCTGTCGGGAGAAGAACAGATACGCAGTATTTT. Translated, it gives CASSYAVGRRTDTQYF.

The chain links TRBV30 to TRBJ1-1; tentative D call: TRBD1 (5 bases). Germline V CDR1 and CDR2: GTSNPN, SVGIG (reference sequence). CDR3 length: 14 amino acids. V lost 2 bases, J lost 1 base, and 11 bases lay in between. The CDR3 loop is CAWSPGRRNTEAFF. The DNA of the CDR3 is TGTGCCTGGAGTCCGGGACGGCGGAACACTGAAGCTTTCTTT. The complete variable domain, with remaining parts taken from reference TRBV30 and TRBJ1-1, reads SQTIHQWPATLVQPVGSPLSLECTVEGTSNPNLYWYRQAAGRGLQLLFYSVGIGQISSEVPQNLSASRPQDRQFILSSKKLLLSDSGFYLCAWSPGRRNTEAFFGQGTRLTVV.

This clonotype showed up many times. The gene calls are TRBV20-1 and TRBJ1-5; maybe TRBD1 (6 bases). This CDR3 has 15 amino acids. In germline, CDR1 is DFQATT, CDR2 SNEGSKA (reference sequence). Trimming cost V 6 bases and J 4 bases, with 19 bases left between them. CDR3 protein: CSAPTPGTLNQPQHF. CDR3 bases: TGCAGTGCGCCAACCCCCGGGACATTGAATCAGCCCCAGCATTTT.

This clonotype was detected many times. The chain is built from TRBV14 and TRBJ2-2; D gene uncertain. The CDR3 extends over 12 amino acids. The ends were cut back, 0 bases at V and 8 bases at J, with 4 bases in the middle. Germline assignment: CDR1 SGHDN and CDR2 FVKESK. The CDR3 is CASSQEIGELFF. CDR3 nucleotides: TGTGCCAGCAGCCAAGAGATTGGGGAGCTGTTTTTT.

The J gene is TRBJ2-1, the V gene TRBV9, with 7 bases that match TRBD2. This CDR3 comprises 15 residues. Losses at the gene ends were 0 bases for V and 10 bases for J; bases not matched to a gene: 10. Germline CDR1 SGDLS, CDR2 YYNGEE. CDR3 region: CASSVGSTLASEQFF. The CDR3 region has the DNA TGTGCCAGCAGCGTAGGTTCCACACTAGCGTCGGAGCAGTTCTTC.